This note documents a single T cell receptor (beta chain) sequence. The target antigen is unknown. Source material for PBMCs was less than 12 ml fresh peripheral blood. RNA transcripts were the template for amplifying TCR beta CDR3 regions. The HTBI set primed first-round TCR CDR3 RT-PCR. TCRdb redid the calling of the multiplex PCR reads with MiXCR, one entry per CDR3 protein. This sample has hundreds of thousands of distinct CDR3 sequences, with roughly 14% found just once. This sample is part of a study of T cells in Graves' hyperthyroidism and ophthalmopathy. At the level of the study: Peripheral blood specimens were obtained at initial diagnosis, prior to any treatment. Findings and caveats of the study: Researchers found most expanded thyroid clonotypes above 0.001 in blood as well. The model anticipated ophthalmopathy a median around 6 months pre-onset.

Unmatched junction bases numbered 12, after V lost 3 bases and J lost 8 bases. Germline V lookup: CDR1 LGHNA, CDR2 YSLEER. The CDR3 contains 16 residues. What was sequenced was blood. The chain links TRBV4-3 to TRBJ1-2, with 10 bases that match TRBD1. This receptor was obtained from a woman between 18 and 29 years old with Graves' hyperthyroidism. CDR3 residues: CASSQTTRTGGWGYTF. The CDR3 coding sequence is TGCGCCAGCAGCCAGACCACGCGGACAGGGGGTTGGGGCTACACCTTC.